The clone carrying this T cell receptor beta chain was found a few times. The target antigen is unknown. cDNA synthesis used the whole RNA isolate, giving expressed TCRB sequences. Method: immunoSEQ multiplex PCR; TCRdb's copy keeps in-frame clones and lacks some. The data show 640,000 or so clones, about an eighth seen once. The record originates from a study of beta chain features in type 1 diabetes. Regarding the study as a whole: Type 1 diabetes patients had moderately but significantly shorter TCRB CDR3s in all four CD4+ subsets. PCR could preferentially amplify shorter templates, alike in patients and controls.

The sequencing input was naive CD4+ T cells from blood. The clonotype comes from a young man with type 1 diabetes.

Written as DNA, the CDR3 is TGTGCCATCAGTGCGCTGGGGGAGGGAGCAGATACGCAGTATTTT. This sequence encodes CAISALGEGADTQYF. V is TRBV10-3 and J is TRBJ2-3; TRBD2 matches at 7 bases. Germline V gene sequence: CDR1 ENHRY, CDR2 SYGVKD. With 4 bases clipped from V and 4 bases from J, the junction kept 8 bases outside the gene matches. The CDR3 length is 15 residues.